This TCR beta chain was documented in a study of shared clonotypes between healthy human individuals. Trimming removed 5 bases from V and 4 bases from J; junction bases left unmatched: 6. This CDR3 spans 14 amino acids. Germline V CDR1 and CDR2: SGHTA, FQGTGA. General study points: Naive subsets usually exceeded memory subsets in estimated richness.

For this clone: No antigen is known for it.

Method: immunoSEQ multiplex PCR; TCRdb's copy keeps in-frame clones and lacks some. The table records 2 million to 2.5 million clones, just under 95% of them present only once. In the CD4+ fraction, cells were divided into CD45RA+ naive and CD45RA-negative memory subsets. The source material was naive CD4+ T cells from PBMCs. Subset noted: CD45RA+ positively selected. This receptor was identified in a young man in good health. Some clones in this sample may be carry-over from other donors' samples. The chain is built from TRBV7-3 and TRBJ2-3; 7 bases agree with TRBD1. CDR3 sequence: CASSQGGAADTQYF. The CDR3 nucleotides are TGTGCCAGCAGCCAAGGGGGCGCAGCAGATACGCAGTATTTT.